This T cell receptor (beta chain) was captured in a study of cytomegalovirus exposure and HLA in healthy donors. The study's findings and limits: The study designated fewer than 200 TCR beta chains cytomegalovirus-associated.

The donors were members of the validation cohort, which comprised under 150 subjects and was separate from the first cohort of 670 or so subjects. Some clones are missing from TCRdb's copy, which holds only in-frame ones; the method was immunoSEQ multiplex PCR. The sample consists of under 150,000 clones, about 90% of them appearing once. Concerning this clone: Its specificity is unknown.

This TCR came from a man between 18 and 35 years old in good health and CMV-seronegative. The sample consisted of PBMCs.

The CDR3 loop reads CASSSGGPSTDTQYF. CDR3 nucleotides: TGTGCCAGCAGTAGCGGGGGCCCGAGCACAGATACGCAGTATTTT. This rearrangement joins TRBV6-1 to TRBJ2-3; 8 bases line up with TRBD2. The V and J ends lost 5 bases and 0 bases, in that order; junction bases with no gene match: 4. Per germline, CDR1 MNHNS and CDR2 SASEGT. This CDR3 region has 15 residues.